The clone carrying this T cell receptor beta chain was recorded a few times. The antigen is undetermined. As every portion of the isolated RNA was reverse transcribed, the sequencing read expressed TCRB transcripts. The repertoire was sequenced with immunoSEQ multiplex PCR; TCRdb's copy has only in-frame clones and lacks some. The table lists more than 250,000 clones, approximately 24% of them singletons. This entry comes from a study of beta chain features in type 1 diabetes. General study results and limits: Any role of HLA type in TCRB rearrangement remained unresolved here. Patients and controls would share equally any PCR tilt toward shorter templates. TCRB CDR3 length was moderately but significantly reduced in all four CD4+ subsets of Type 1 diabetes patients. Since sequencing was performed on cDNA, cells with high TCR expression could be over-represented. Fewer insertions but more deletions were seen at VDJ junctions in type 1 diabetes patients.

V lost 3 bases and J lost 3, with 10 bases in between. Germline assignment: CDR1 SGHRS and CDR2 YFSETQ. The CDR3 contains 13 residues. The clonotype comes from a woman in her twenties or thirties with type 1 diabetes. Specimen: naive CD4+ T cells from blood. V usage is TRBV5-1 and J usage is TRBJ2-7; D perhaps matches TRBD1 (5 bases). The CDR3 spells CASSSDSYYEQYF. The CDR3 bases are TGCGCCAGCAGCTCTGACAGCTACTACGAGCAGTACTTC.